This note documents a single T cell receptor beta chain sequence. CDR1 and CDR2 from the germline V gene are MNHNY and SVGAGI (reference sequence). The CDR3 contains 14 residues. Trimming stripped 7 bases from V and 7 bases from J, with 19 bases between. PCR employed 60 Vbeta and 13 Jbeta primers. Libraries were prepared by immunoSEQ multiplex PCR; TCRdb keeps only in-frame clonotypes and omits some of them. The table shows about 140,000 clones, with approximately 82% occurring only once. The sample is drawn from a study of cytomegalovirus exposure and HLA in healthy donors. The V call is TRBV6-6, the J call TRBJ1-2, with a weak D call TRBD1 (5 bases). The sample consisted of PBMCs. The TCR originated in a man aged 18 to 29 in good health and CMV-seropositive. CDR3 in DNA: TGTGCCAGCACCCCCGCCGCGATGCAGGGTGGCTACACCTTC. This encodes CASTPAAMQGGYTF.